A single sample is the source of the 9 T cell receptor beta chains below, sequenced in a study of Ad26.COV2.S vaccination and SARS-CoV-2 variants. Treatment meaning: 15 to 20 received Ad26.COV2.S at low or high dose, single or two shots; about five received placebo; per-sample allocation not given. At day 63 after the first vaccine or placebo injection, samples were drawn. Assay used: immunoSEQ multiplex PCR; TCRdb lists only in-frame clones, some missing. Of around 340,000 clones listed, 88% are singletons. This specimen was peripheral blood, taken in a trial of Ad26.COV2.S vaccine versus placebo. The receptors derive from a person between 18 and 65 years old who received the Ad26.COV2.S COVID-19 vaccine or a placebo.

V and J are TRBV7-3 and TRBJ2-3; 9 bases match TRBD2. V gave up 5 bases and J gave up 3 bases; unmatched junction bases: 6. The germline V gene encodes CDR1 SGHTA and CDR2 FQGTGA. The CDR3 length is 15 residues. The CDR3 here is CASSLSGGATDTQYF. CDR3 nucleotides: TGTGCCAGCAGCCTTAGCGGGGGAGCTACAGATACGCAGTATTTT.

The V gene is TRBV7-9, the J gene TRBJ1-2, with D possibly matching TRBD1 (6 bases). Germline lookup yields CDR1 SEHNR and CDR2 FQNEAQ (reference sequence). V gave up 1 base and J gave up 7 bases, with 16 bases separating them. CDR3 length equals 15 residues. CDR3 sequence (DNA): TGTGCCAGCAGCTTAGACTTACGGGGGGCTCGTGGCTACACCTTC. Translated, it gives CASSLDLRGARGYTF.

V gene TRBV7-9 combines with J gene TRBJ1-6; D perhaps matches TRBD1 (5 bases). The CDR3 is 16 amino acids. Germline V CDR1 and CDR2: SEHNR, FQNEAQ (reference sequence). V lost 5 bases, J lost 9 bases, and 20 bases lay in between. The CDR3 protein is CASSPRILRGPSPLHF. CDR3 in DNA: TGTGCCAGCAGCCCACGGATATTAAGGGGCCCTTCACCCCTCCACTTT. Filled out from reference TRBV7-9 and TRBJ1-6, the complete variable domain reads DTGVSQNPRHKITKRGQNVTFRCDPISEHNRLYWYRQTLGQGPEFLTYFQNEAQLEKSRLLSDRFSAERPKGSFSTLEIQRTEQGDSAMYLCASSPRILRGPSPLHFGNGTRLTVT.

This chain connects TRBV28 to TRBJ1-6; no clear D. Trimming stripped 10 bases from V and 2 bases from J, with 15 bases between. CDR1 and CDR2 (germline): MDHEN, SYDVKM. The CDR3 extends over 15 amino acids. As DNA, the CDR3 is TGTGCCATAGCGGCGACGGCTACCTATAATTCACCCCTCCACTTT. Encoded protein: CAIAATATYNSPLHF.

Written as DNA, the CDR3 is TGTGCCAGCAGTCGGGGGACATTCACAGATACGCAGTATTTT. Its protein is CASSRGTFTDTQYF. The V and J genes are TRBV6-2 or TRBV6-3 and TRBJ2-3; D possibly uses TRBD1 or TRBD2 (6 bases each). The CDR3 is 14 amino acids. Germline-derived CDR1 and CDR2 are MNHEY and SVGEGT. With 5 bases removed from V and 2 bases from J, the gap between germline ends came to 11 bases.

The rearrangement links TRBV7-3 to TRBJ2-3; no clear D gene. The germline V gene encodes CDR1 SGHTA and CDR2 FQGTGA. The CDR3 covers 12 residues. Trimming shortened V by 6 bases and J by 5 bases, and 9 bases separated the two germline ends. CDR3 sequence (DNA): TGTGCCAGCAGATCTGTACGAGATACGCAGTATTTT. Amino acids: CASRSVRDTQYF.

The chain joins TRBV5-5 to TRBJ2-1; D might be TRBD2 (6 bases). The CDR3 extends over 16 amino acids. Germline CDR1 SGHKS, CDR2 YYEKEE (reference sequence). With 4 bases removed from V and 3 bases from J, the gap between germline ends came to 17 bases. CDR3: CASSHQLTGVYNEQFF. The CDR3 coding sequence is TGTGCCAGCAGCCATCAATTGACGGGAGTCTACAATGAGCAGTTCTTC.

The chain has TRBV5-1 and TRBJ1-5, with D uncertain. The V and J ends lost 4 bases and 0 bases respectively, with 14 bases between them. This CDR3 region has 16 residues. Per the germline V gene, CDR1 is SGHRS and CDR2 is YFSETQ. The CDR3 region has the DNA TGCGCCAGCAGCCCGGAGGGCTGGGATAGCAATCAGCCCCAGCATTTT. It translates to CASSPEGWDSNQPQHF.

This chain connects TRBV11-1 to TRBJ1-5, with D hard to call. Per the germline V gene, CDR1 is SGHAT and CDR2 is FQDESV (reference sequence). This CDR3 has 13 residues. V was trimmed by 3 bases and J by 7 bases, leaving 10 bases between them. DNA of the CDR3: TGTGCCAGCAGCTTCCTAAGCGGCCAGCCCCAGCATTTT. Protein sequence: CASSFLSGQPQHF. The complete variable domain, with remaining parts taken from reference TRBV11-1 and TRBJ1-5, reads EAEVAQSPRYKITEKSQAVAFWCDPISGHATLYWYRQILGQGPELLVQFQDESVVDDSQLPKDRFSAERLKGVDSTLKIQPAELGDSAMYLCASSFLSGQPQHFGDGTRLSIL.